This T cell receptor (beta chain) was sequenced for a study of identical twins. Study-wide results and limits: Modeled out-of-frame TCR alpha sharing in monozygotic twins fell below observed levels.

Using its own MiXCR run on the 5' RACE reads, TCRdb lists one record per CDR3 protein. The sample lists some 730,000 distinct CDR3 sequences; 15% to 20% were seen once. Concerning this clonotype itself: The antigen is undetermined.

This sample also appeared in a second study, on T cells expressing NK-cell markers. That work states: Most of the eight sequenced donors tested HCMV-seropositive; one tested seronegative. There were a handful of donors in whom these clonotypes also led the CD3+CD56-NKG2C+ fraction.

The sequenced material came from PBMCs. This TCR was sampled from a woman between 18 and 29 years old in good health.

The CDR3 region is CASSPGQSGRLDTQYF. CDR3 in DNA: TGCGCCAGCAGTCCGGGTCAGAGCGGGAGATTGGATACGCAGTATTTT. This sequence joins TRBV5-1 and TRBJ2-3; TRBD2 agrees at 8 bases. The ends lost 5 bases at V and 6 bases at J; junction bases unmatched: 14. The CDR3 loop spans 16 amino acids. The germline V gene encodes CDR1 SGHRS and CDR2 YFSETQ. Looking up the rest from reference TRBV5-1 and TRBJ2-3 gives the full variable domain: KAGVTQTPRYLIKTRGQQVTLSCSPISGHRSVSWYQQTPGQGLQFLFEYFSETQRNKGNFPGRFSGRQFSNSRSEMNVSTLELGDSALYLCASSPGQSGRLDTQYFGPGTRLTVL.